This T cell receptor beta chain came from a study of cytomegalovirus exposure and HLA in healthy donors. Study outcomes and limitations: The presence/absence work took it that sequencing depth was about the same across donors.

The CDR3 totals 15 residues. Germline V CDR1 and CDR2: SGDLS, YYNGEE. J lost 2 bases, V lost 0 bases, and 4 bases had no gene match. Use of 60 Vbeta and 13 Jbeta primers characterized the PCR. Here immunoSEQ multiplex PCR was the method, and the copy in TCRdb shows in-frame clones only, minus some. The sample yields 200,000 or so clones, more than 70% seen once. About this clone itself: What it binds is not known.

Sequencing used PBMCs. V usage is TRBV9 and J usage is TRBJ2-7; the match to TRBD1 covers 8 bases. This receptor was obtained from a boy aged 10-17 years in good health and CMV-seronegative. CDR3 nucleotide sequence: TGTGCCAGCAGCGTAGGCGTGACAGGGGCCTACGAGCAGTACTTC. Encoded protein: CASSVGVTGAYEQYF.